The 8 T cell receptor beta chains below were found in one sample sequenced in a study of CD8 T cells in Susac syndrome. Reverse transcription of roughly 0.5 to 1 ug RNA was carried out with random hexamers. Via MiXCR, TCRdb re-called the immunoSEQ multiplex PCR reads, giving one row per CDR3 protein. Of about 190,000 distinct CDR3 sequences in the sample, around 95% were seen once. The specimen was CD4+ T cells from PBMCs. Source of these receptors: a human donor with Susac syndrome.

The chain is built from TRBV29-1 and TRBJ1-2, with 10 bases that match TRBD1. The germline V gene encodes CDR1 SQVTM and CDR2 ANQGSEA. This CDR3 has 15 residues. V gave up 5 bases and J gave up 4 bases; unmatched junction bases: 10. In DNA, the CDR3 is TGCAGCGTTTCTCCGGGACAGGGGATCGGCTATGGCTACACCTTC. Translation gives CSVSPGQGIGYGYTF.

Concerning this clonotype itself: The germline gene is not matched at one end of the junction; a read error may be the cause. The rearrangement uses TRBV12-5 and TRBJ1-6, with a tentative D call TRBD1 (6 bases). This CDR3 comprises 15 residues. CDR1 is LGHNT, CDR2 FRNRAP, per germline. CDR3 in amino acids: CASGLDSRDNSPLHF. The CDR3 coding sequence is TGTGCTAGTGGCTTGGACAGTCGGGACAATTCACCCCTCCACTTT.

Here the CDR3 DNA reads TGTGCCAGTAGTATGATTGATGAGCAGTTCTTC. It translates to CASSMIDEQFF. The chain joins TRBV19 to TRBJ2-1; D is unclear. Trimming took 3 bases from V and 8 from J, leaving 5 bases between them. This CDR3 has 11 residues. Germline CDR1 is LNHDA and CDR2 is SQIVND (reference sequence).

The CDR3 sequence: CASSLNTASEQYF. The CDR3 nucleotides are TGCGCCAGCAGCCTCAACACTGCTAGTGAGCAGTACTTC. The V call is TRBV5-1, the J call TRBJ2-7; no reliable D call. Trimming pared 4 bases from V and 7 bases from J, leaving 15 bases between. The CDR3 covers 13 residues. Germline V gives CDR1 SGHRS, CDR2 YFSETQ.

The chain joins TRBV12-3 or TRBV12-4 to TRBJ2-7; the D gene is possibly TRBD1 (7 bases). CDR3 length: 15 amino acids. The V and J ends lost 3 bases and 6 bases respectively, with 18 bases between them. The CDR3 sequence: CASSFRRGRNLEQYF. The CDR3, as DNA: TGTGCCAGCAGTTTTAGGAGGGGGCGTAATCTCGAGCAGTACTTC.

The chain links TRBV5-4 to TRBJ2-5; D might be TRBD1 (5 bases). The V end lost 0 bases, the J end lost 5 bases, and 11 bases lay between the germline ends. Germline assignment: CDR1 SGHNT and CDR2 YYREEE (reference sequence). There are 14 residues in the CDR3. CDR3 sequence (DNA): TGTGCCAGCAGCTTGGCAGCAGGGTGGGAGACCCAGTACTTC. Its translation is CASSLAAGWETQYF. The variable domain in full, completed from reference TRBV5-4 and TRBJ2-5, reads ETGVTQSPTHLIKTRGQQVTLRCSSQSGHNTVSWYQQALGQGPQFIFQYYREEENGRGNFPPRFSGLQFPNYSSELNVNALELDDSALYLCASSLAAGWETQYFGPGTRLLVL.

The V call is TRBV5-4, the J call TRBJ1-6; D is ambiguous. Trimming left V 3 bases short and J 0 bases short, with 13 bases between. Germline V CDR1 and CDR2: SGHNT, YYREEE (reference sequence). This CDR3 is built from 17 residues. The CDR3 is CASSSLSVSSYNSPLHF. CDR3 DNA sequence: TGTGCCAGCAGCTCCCTATCGGTCAGCTCCTATAATTCACCCCTCCACTTT.

The DNA for the CDR3 is TGTGCCAGCAGCCTAATGGGGGGGGCTAACAATGAGCAGTTCTTC. Translated: CASSLMGGANNEQFF. The gene calls are TRBV5-4 and TRBJ2-1, with D perhaps TRBD2 (7 bases). This CDR3 comprises 15 residues. Germline-derived CDR1 and CDR2 are SGHNT and YYREEE (reference sequence). Between the trimmed V and J ends, which lost 4 bases and 5 bases, there was a span of 16 bases.